The present TCR beta chain was sequenced within a study of cytomegalovirus exposure and HLA in healthy donors. Study-level results: The authors considered a cluster of highly shared sequence variants likely to be a sequencing artifact. TCR sequences were mostly rare, though some public TCRs occurred in many donors.

In the PCR, 60 Vbeta and 13 Jbeta primers were used. Profiling relied on immunoSEQ multiplex PCR, and the TCRdb table lists in-frame clones only, not all of them. The sample shows 150,000 to 200,000 clones, roughly 77% of them seen only once. V was cut by 5 bases and J by 4 bases, with 11 bases left in between. This CDR3 is 13 amino acids long. Per the germline V gene, CDR1 is SGHTA and CDR2 is FQGNSA. To note about this clone: The antigen is not known.

Sequenced sample: PBMCs. The rearrangement uses TRBV7-2 and TRBJ2-5; D possibly corresponds to TRBD2 (7 bases). This clonotype originated in a woman aged 25-40 years in good health and CMV-seronegative. In nucleotides, the CDR3 is TGTGCCAGCAGCGGGGGGGCTCCAGAGACCCAGTACTTC. It translates to CASSGGAPETQYF. The whole variable domain, remainder taken from reference TRBV7-2 and TRBJ2-5, is GAGVSQSPSNKVTEKGKDVELRCDPISGHTALYWYRQSLGQGLEFLIYFQGNSAPDKSGLPSDRFSAERTGGSVSTLTIQRTQQEDSAVYLCASSGGAPETQYFGPGTRLLVL.